The sequence of this T cell receptor (beta chain) was determined in a study of blood T cell repertoires in COVID-19. V lost 7 bases, J lost 4 bases, and 17 bases lay in between. The CDR3 is 14 amino acids. Germline V gives CDR1 SGHRS, CDR2 YFSETQ. The repertoire was sequenced with immunoSEQ multiplex PCR; TCRdb's copy has only in-frame clones and lacks some. The data contain about 270,000 clones, 83% of them singletons. Sequencing was done on a sample of peripheral blood. The J gene is TRBJ1-1, the V gene TRBV5-1; D uncertain. The origin of this receptor is a woman between 50 and 59 years old who had recovered from COVID-19. The CDR3 here is CASGKEGGGTEAFF. CDR3 nucleotides: TGCGCCAGCGGGAAAGAAGGAGGAGGCACTGAAGCTTTCTTT.